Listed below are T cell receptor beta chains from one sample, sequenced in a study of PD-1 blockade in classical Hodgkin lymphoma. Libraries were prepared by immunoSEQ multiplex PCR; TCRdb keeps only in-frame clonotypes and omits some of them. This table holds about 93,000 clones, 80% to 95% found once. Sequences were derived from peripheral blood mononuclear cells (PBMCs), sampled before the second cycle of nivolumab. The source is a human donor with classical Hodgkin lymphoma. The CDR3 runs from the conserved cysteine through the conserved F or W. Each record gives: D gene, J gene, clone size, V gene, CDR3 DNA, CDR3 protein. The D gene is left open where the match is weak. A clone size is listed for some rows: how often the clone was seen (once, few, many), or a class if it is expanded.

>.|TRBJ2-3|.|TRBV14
TGTGCCAGCAGCCAAGGGGGACCCAGGACAGATACGCAGTATTTT
CASSQGGPRTDTQYF
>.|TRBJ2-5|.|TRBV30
TGTGCCTGGAGGGCCGCCCCACGGGAGACCCAGTACTTC
CAWRAAPRETQYF
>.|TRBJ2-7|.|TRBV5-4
TGTGCCAGCAGCGAGGGGACCTACGAGCAGTACTTC
CASSEGTYEQYF
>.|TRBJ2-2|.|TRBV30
TGTGCCTGGGACAGGAAGAGCACCGGGGAGCTGTTTTTT
CAWDRKSTGELFF
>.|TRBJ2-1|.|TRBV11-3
TGTGCCAGCAGCTTAGGGCTCGGCAATGAGCAGTTCTTC
CASSLGLGNEQFF
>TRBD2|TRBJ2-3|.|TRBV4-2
TGTGCCAGCAGCCAATCTCCCCCCGGACTAGCGGGCACAGATACGCAGTATTTT
CASSQSPPGLAGTDTQYF
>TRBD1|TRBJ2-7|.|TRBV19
TGTGCCAGTAGTTCTAGACAGGGGGCCTCCTACGAGCAGTACTTC
CASSSRQGASYEQYF
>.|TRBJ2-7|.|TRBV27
TGTGCCAGCAGTGGATCAGGGACCTACGAGCAGTACTTC
CASSGSGTYEQYF
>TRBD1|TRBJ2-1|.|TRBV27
TGTGCCAGCAGTTTAAGGGGACAGGGTTTCTCGTACAATGAGCAGTTCTTC
CASSLRGQGFSYNEQFF
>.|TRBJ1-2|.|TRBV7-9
TGTGCCAGCAGCTTTTTAAGGGAGTCCGGTCGTGGCTACACCTTC
CASSFLRESGRGYTF
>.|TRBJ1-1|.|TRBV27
TGTGCCAGCAGACCTCTTTCCATGAACACTGAAGCTTTCTTT
CASRPLSMNTEAFF
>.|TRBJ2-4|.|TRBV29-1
TGCAGCGTTGAAAGGGCAGGGGGGGACATTCAGTACTTC
CSVERAGGDIQYF
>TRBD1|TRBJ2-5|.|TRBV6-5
TGTGCCAGCAGGGGACTGGGCAGGGGGCAAGAGCAGTACTTC
CASRGLGRGQEQYF
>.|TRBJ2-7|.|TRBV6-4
TGTGCCAGCAGTCGGGACTTGAGCTCCTACGAGCAGTACTTC
CASSRDLSSYEQYF
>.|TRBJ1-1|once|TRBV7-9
TGTGCCAGCAGCTCCCAGGGTCAGGGGTTTACTGAAGCTTTCTTT
CASSSQGQGFTEAFF
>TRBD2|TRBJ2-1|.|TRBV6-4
TGTGCCAGCAGTGACTTCGCGGGAGTTGAGCAGTTCTTC
CASSDFAGVEQFF
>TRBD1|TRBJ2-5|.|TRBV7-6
TGTGCCAGCACCCCAACAGGGGCCAGGGAGACCCAGTACTTC
CASTPTGARETQYF
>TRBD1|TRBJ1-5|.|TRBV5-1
TGCGCCAGCAGTCTCGGGACAGGGAGTTTGAGCAATCAGCCCCAGCATTTT
CASSLGTGSLSNQPQHF
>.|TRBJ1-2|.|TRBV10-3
TGTGCCACCTGGGAGAGCTATGGCTACACCTTC
CATWESYGYTF
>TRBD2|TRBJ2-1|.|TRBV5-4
TGTGCCAGCAGCTCATTAGCGGGGCCATACAATGAGCAGTTCTTC
CASSSLAGPYNEQFF
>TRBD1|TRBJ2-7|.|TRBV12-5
TGTGCTAGTGGTTTGGTACTGGGACAGGGGTCCCACGAGCAGTACTTC
CASGLVLGQGSHEQYF
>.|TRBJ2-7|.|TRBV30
TGTGCCTGGAGTGTTGTCGCAGCTCCAGACTCGAGGTACGAGCAGTACTTC
CAWSVVAAPDSRYEQYF
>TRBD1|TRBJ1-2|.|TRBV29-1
TGCAGCGCCACCGGGGGACAGGGGATCTATGGCTACACCTTC
CSATGGQGIYGYTF
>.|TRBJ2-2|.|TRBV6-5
TGTGCCAGCAGAGACTACAGGGAAACCGGGGAGCTGTTTTTT
CASRDYRETGELFF
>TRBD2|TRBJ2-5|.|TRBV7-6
TGTGCCAGCAGCTCCGGACTAGCGGGAGTTAGTCGACAAGAGACCCAGTACTTC
CASSSGLAGVSRQETQYF
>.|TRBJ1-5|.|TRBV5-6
TGTGCCAGCAGCTTTGGCAGGGGCCCACTACAGCCCCAGCATTTT
CASSFGRGPLQPQHF
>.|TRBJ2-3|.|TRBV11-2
TGTGCCAGCAGCTTATTAAGGAGGGCAGGGAACACAGATACGCAGTATTTT
CASSLLRRAGNTDTQYF
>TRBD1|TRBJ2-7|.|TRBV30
TGTGCCTGGAGATGGCAGGGGGCGTCCTACGAGCAGTACTTC
CAWRWQGASYEQYF
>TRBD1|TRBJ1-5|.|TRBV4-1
TGCGCCAGCAGCCAAACTGACAGGGCTAATCAGCCCCAGCATTTT
CASSQTDRANQPQHF
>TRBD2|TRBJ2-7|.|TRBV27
TGTGCCAGCAGTTTTAGCGGGAGGGTCCACGAGCAGTACTTC
CASSFSGRVHEQYF
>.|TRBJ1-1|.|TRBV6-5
TGTGCCAGCAGTTACTTCACAGCTAACACTGAAGCTTTCTTT
CASSYFTANTEAFF
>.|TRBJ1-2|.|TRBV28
TGTGCCAGCAGGAAGTTACCTTTCGGCTACACCTTC
CASRKLPFGYTF
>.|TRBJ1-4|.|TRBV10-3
TGTGCCATCAGTTTCCGCCCGGGGACTAATGAAAAACTGTTTTTT
CAISFRPGTNEKLFF
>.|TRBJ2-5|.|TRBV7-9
TGTGCCAGCAGCTCCCGGAACCGGGTGCCTCGAGAGACCCAGTACTTC
CASSSRNRVPRETQYF
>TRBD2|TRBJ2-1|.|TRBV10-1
TGCGCCAGCAGTGAGGGTGGGACTAGCGGGTCGAATGAGCAGTTCTTC
CASSEGGTSGSNEQFF
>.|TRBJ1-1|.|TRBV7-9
TGTGCCAGCAGCCCGGTGGGACACATAGCGGCTTTCTTT
CASSPVGHIAAFF
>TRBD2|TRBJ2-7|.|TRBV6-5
TGTGCCAGCAGTTCTGGACTAGCGGGCTCCTACGAGCAGTACTTC
CASSSGLAGSYEQYF
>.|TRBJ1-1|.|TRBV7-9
TGTGCCAGCAGCTTAGAGGGCCCTGAAGCTTTCTTT
CASSLEGPEAFF
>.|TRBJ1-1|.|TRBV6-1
TGTGCCAGCAGTGTAATGAACACTGAAGCTTTCTTT
CASSVMNTEAFF
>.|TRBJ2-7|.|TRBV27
TGTGCCAGCAGTTTATATACAACCTACGAGCAGTACTTC
CASSLYTTYEQYF
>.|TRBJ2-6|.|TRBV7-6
TGTGCCAGCAGCTTAGCTGGGTCGACGGTCCTGACTTTC
CASSLAGSTVLTF
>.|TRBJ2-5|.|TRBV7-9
TGTGCCAGCAGCTTGGTGTACCAAGAGACCCAGTACTTC
CASSLVYQETQYF
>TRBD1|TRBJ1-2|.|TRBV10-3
TGTGCCATCAGTGGAGACGGGACAGGGGGGAATGGCTACACCTTC
CAISGDGTGGNGYTF
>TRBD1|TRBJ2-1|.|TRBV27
TGTGCCAGCAGAAACCGTTACCTGGACAGGTCCTCCTACAATGAGCAGTTCTTC
CASRNRYLDRSSYNEQFF
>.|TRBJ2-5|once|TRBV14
TGTGCCAATCGGGCCCCCAGGATACAAGAGACCCAGTACTTC
CANRAPRIQETQYF